These 18 T cell receptor beta chains were all obtained from the same sample, sequenced in a study of metastatic and nonmetastatic thyroid tumors. Each patient came to thyroid surgery without any prior treatment (of any kind). TCRdb reassembled clones from the PCR reads with MiXCR. The data show under 50,000 clones, approximately 20% seen once. The specimen was blood. Every receptor here comes from a male donor with papillary thyroid cancer or a benign thyroid nodule (not recorded which). Some clones in this sample may be carry-over from other donors' samples.

This clone was observed a handful of times. The J gene is TRBJ1-1, the V gene TRBV5-1; possible D gene TRBD1, 6 bases. Germline values: CDR1 SGHRS, CDR2 YFSETQ. This CDR3 comprises 15 residues. Between the trimmed V and J ends, which lost 6 bases and 1 base, there was a span of 16 bases. DNA for the CDR3: TGCGCCAGCACCTCCTGGCTGGGACAGAACACTGAAGCTTTCTTT. Residues: CASTSWLGQNTEAFF.

This clone was counted a few times. A much larger clone differs by one base, so this may be a read error. The chain links TRBV12-5 to TRBJ2-6, with D perhaps TRBD1 (6 bases). V lost 0 bases to trimming and J lost 2 bases, with 14 bases between them. From germline, CDR1 is LGHNT and CDR2 FRNRAP. The CDR3 runs to 18 residues. CDR3 in DNA: TGTGCTAGTGGTTTGGTAGGGAAAAAGGGGGCTGGGGCCAACGTCCTGACTTTC. Translated: CASGLVGKKGAGANVLTF.

This clone was recorded many times. The chain has TRBV7-6 and TRBJ2-3; D is ambiguous. Germline V gene data show CDR1 as SGHVS and CDR2 as FNYEAQ. V shed 8 bases and J shed 2 bases, with 8 bases lying between them. The length of the CDR3 is 12 residues. This chain's CDR3 is CASLSHTDTQYF. CDR3 DNA sequence: TGTGCCAGCCTTTCTCACACAGATACGCAGTATTTT.

The V call is TRBV4-2, the J call TRBJ1-2; D gene unclear. The CDR3 is 15 amino acids. V was shortened by 1 base and J by 6 bases, with 15 bases between the two germline ends. Germline V gene data show CDR1 as LGHNA and CDR2 as YNFKEQ. The CDR3 loop reads CASSQAEAPVHGYTF. In nucleotides, the CDR3 is TGTGCCAGCAGCCAAGCGGAGGCACCCGTCCATGGCTACACCTTC.

This clone was counted at least ten times. The chain couples TRBV5-1 to TRBJ2-1; TRBD2 matches at 14 bases. CDR3 size: 19 residues. In germline, CDR1 is SGHRS, CDR2 YFSETQ. Germline trimming cut 0 bases from V and 4 bases from J; bases unmatched to any gene: 9. The DNA of the CDR3 is TGCGCCAGCAGCTTGGTGGGACTAGCGGGGGCCCTCGGGTACAATGAGCAGTTCTTC. Translated, it gives CASSLVGLAGALGYNEQFF.

The V call is TRBV5-1, the J call TRBJ2-3; the D is unclear. The V and J ends lost 3 bases and 4 bases respectively, with 18 bases between them. The length of the CDR3 is 16 residues. CDR1 and CDR2 from the germline V gene are SGHRS and YFSETQ. The CDR3 sequence is CASSSLASTRADTQYF. For the CDR3, the DNA is TGCGCCAGCAGCTCCCTGGCGAGTACACGGGCAGATACGCAGTATTTT.

This clone showed up many times. This chain uses TRBV5-1 with TRBJ2-7, with TRBD2 identical over 8 bases. Per the germline V gene, CDR1 is SGHRS and CDR2 is YFSETQ. The CDR3 has 15 residues. V lost 0 bases and J lost 5; bases outside the gene matches: 7. CDR3: CASSLGRGGLDEQYF. Written as DNA, the CDR3 is TGCGCCAGCAGCTTGGGACGGGGGGGCCTCGACGAGCAGTACTTC.

This clone was observed at least ten times. The sample carries other DNA sequences with the same CDR3. The chain recombines TRBV7-9 with TRBJ1-1, with D perhaps matching TRBD1 (6 bases). V shed 1 base and J shed 5 bases, with 11 bases lying between them. The CDR3 totals 14 residues. Germline values: CDR1 SEHNR, CDR2 FQNEAQ (reference sequence). The CDR3 region has the DNA TGTGCCAGCAGCTTAGACAGGGAGGGTACTGAAGCTTTCTTT. Residues: CASSLDREGTEAFF.

This clone has just a few counts. The chain uses TRBV6-1 and TRBJ2-5, with 7 nucleotides matching TRBD1. This CDR3 contains 15 residues. CDR1 MNHNS and CDR2 SASEGT come from the germline V gene. The trim removed 1 base at V and 3 bases at J, leaving 5 bases unmatched. CDR3 bases: TGTGCCAGCAGTGAAGACCCCGGGACAGAAGAGACCCAGTACTTC. This translates into CASSEDPGTEETQYF.

Many counts were recorded for this clone. J is TRBJ1-6 and V is TRBV5-5; 8 positions match TRBD1. With V trimmed by 6 bases and J by 7 bases, 6 bases remained unmatched. CDR1 is SGHKS and CDR2 is YYEKEE in the germline V gene (reference sequence). The CDR3 consists of 14 residues. CDR3 in amino acids: CASTRGRDNSPLHF. For the CDR3, the DNA is TGTGCCAGCACCAGGGGGCGCGACAATTCACCCCTCCACTTT.

The chain couples TRBV5-1 to TRBJ1-1, with D perhaps TRBD1 (5 bases). The V gene's germline CDR1 is SGHRS and CDR2 YFSETQ. This CDR3 has 15 residues. V was cut by 0 bases and J by 5 bases, with 14 bases left in between. As DNA, the CDR3 is TGCGCCAGCAGCTTGGTCGAAGGGGCGCTTACTGAAGCTTTCTTT. Protein sequence: CASSLVEGALTEAFF.

A note on this clone: The junction and the germline gene differ at one end; a read error may be behind it. V usage is TRBV12-3 or TRBV12-4 and J usage is TRBJ1-1; D is unresolved. There are 12 residues in the CDR3. The CDR3 loop is CASSLNGPESFF. In DNA, the CDR3 is TGTGCCAGCAGCCTGAACGGCCCTGAATCTTTCTTT.

The J gene is TRBJ1-1, the V gene TRBV4-1; D may be TRBD1 (6 bases). Trimming pared 1 base from V and 2 bases from J, leaving 14 bases between. The CDR3 loop spans 16 amino acids. Germline CDR1 MGHRA, CDR2 YSYEKL. The CDR3 nucleotides read TGCGCCAGCAGCCAAGGCGGGGGCACAAGTAACACTGAAGCTTTCTTT. As protein: CASSQGGGTSNTEAFF.

This clone has a count of ten or more. The chain uses TRBV19 and TRBJ2-2, with 8 bases lining up with TRBD2. CDR3 length: 14 residues. With V trimmed by 4 bases and J by 4 bases, 2 bases remained unmatched. Per germline, CDR1 LNHDA and CDR2 SQIVND (reference sequence). In DNA, the CDR3 is TGTGCCAGTAGTACCGGGACTAGCACCGGGGAGCTGTTTTTT. Translation: CASSTGTSTGELFF.

This clone was counted at least ten times. The rearrangement uses TRBV7-9 and TRBJ2-3; 7 bases are a match to TRBD1. The CDR3 is 15 amino acids. After removal of 8 bases from V and 1 base from J, the junction contained 9 bases not matched to a gene. Looked up from germline, CDR1 is SEHNR and CDR2 is FQNEAQ (reference sequence). The CDR3 region has the DNA TGTGCCAGCCAGCTTAGACAGGGTGGCACAGATACGCAGTATTTT. This translates into CASQLRQGGTDTQYF.

This clone has at least ten counts. CDR3 protein: CSAIPGSRGNQPQHF. CDR3 nucleotide sequence: TGCAGTGCTATTCCAGGGAGTAGGGGCAATCAGCCCCAGCATTTT. V gene TRBV20-1 combines with J gene TRBJ1-5, with D possibly matching TRBD1 (5 bases). Trimming cost V 4 bases and J 2 bases, with 15 bases left between them. This CDR3 is built from 15 residues. CDR1 is DFQATT, CDR2 SNEGSKA, per germline (reference sequence).

This sequence joins TRBV11-1 and TRBJ2-1; 9 bases fit TRBD2. This CDR3 has 16 amino acids. Germline assignment: CDR1 SGHAT and CDR2 FQDESV (reference sequence). Trimming removed 1 base from V and 5 bases from J; junction bases left unmatched: 6. The CDR3 protein is CASSLGEREENNEQFF. The CDR3 DNA follows: TGTGCCAGCAGCTTAGGGGAGCGGGAGGAAAACAATGAGCAGTTCTTC.

The chain links TRBV2 to TRBJ1-1; TRBD1 might be the D (5 bases). The CDR3 runs to 14 residues. With 6 bases removed from V and 5 bases from J, the gap between germline ends came to 16 bases. Germline V gene sequence: CDR1 SNHLY, CDR2 FYNNEI. The CDR3 protein is CASRRGGLSTEAFF. The CDR3 DNA reads as TGTGCCAGCAGGCGGGGGGGGTTGAGTACTGAAGCTTTCTTT.